This T cell receptor (beta chain) was documented in a study of blood T cell repertoires in COVID-19. In the original processing: Reference gene primer amplification in the assay estimated nucleated cell counts. Only in-frame clones appear in the TCRdb table, and some are missing; sequencing was by immunoSEQ multiplex PCR. V and J calls and clone size are as listed in that table; D and trimming were resolved from the DNA. The sample includes 50,000 to 70,000 clones, around 76% seen only once; the top ten take approximately 20%. Per germline, CDR1 SGHTA and CDR2 FQGNSA. The CDR3 length is 15 residues. The V end lost 5 bases, the J end lost 4 bases, and 14 bases lay between the germline ends.

The chain couples TRBV7-2 to TRBJ2-2; possibly TRBD2 for D (6 bases). Sequenced input: peripheral blood. This clonotype was sampled from a man aged 50 to 60 with active or convalescent COVID-19. The CDR3 DNA reads as TGTGCCAGCAGCGAACCGGGAGTACGCACCGGGGAGCTGTTTTTT. It translates to CASSEPGVRTGELFF.